One T cell receptor beta chain is described in this entry. Trimming left V 4 bases short and J 11 bases short, with 17 bases between. The germline V gene has CDR1 LGHDT and CDR2 YNNKEL (reference sequence). The CDR3 has 13 residues. The data derive from a study of blood T cells in healthy people across ages. PCR was performed a second time for 7 to 11 cycles using a sample-barcoded 5' primer and a J-beta primer mix. MiXCR, run by TCRdb on the 5' RACE reads, gives a single entry per CDR3 protein. The sample shows hundreds of thousands of distinct CDR3 sequences, around three fifths of them seen only once.

The chain links TRBV3-1 to TRBJ1-1; a possible D gene is TRBD1 (6 bases). This receptor was taken from a man aged 55 to 70 in good health. The sequenced sample was blood. CDR3 in amino acids: CASSPRGGEKAFF. DNA of the CDR3: TGTGCCAGCAGCCCGCGGGGGGGCGAGAAGGCTTTCTTT.